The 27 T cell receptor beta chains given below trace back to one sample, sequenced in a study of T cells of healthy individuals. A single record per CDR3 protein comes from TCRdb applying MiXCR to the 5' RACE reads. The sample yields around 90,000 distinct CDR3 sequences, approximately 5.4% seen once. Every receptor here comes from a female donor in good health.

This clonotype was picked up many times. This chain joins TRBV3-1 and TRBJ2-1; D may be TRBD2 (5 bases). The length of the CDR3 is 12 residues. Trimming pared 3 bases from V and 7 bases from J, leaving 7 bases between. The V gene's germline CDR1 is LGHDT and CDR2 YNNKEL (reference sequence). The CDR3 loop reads CASSHGENEQFF. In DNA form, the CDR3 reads TGTGCCAGCAGCCACGGGGAGAATGAGCAGTTCTTC.

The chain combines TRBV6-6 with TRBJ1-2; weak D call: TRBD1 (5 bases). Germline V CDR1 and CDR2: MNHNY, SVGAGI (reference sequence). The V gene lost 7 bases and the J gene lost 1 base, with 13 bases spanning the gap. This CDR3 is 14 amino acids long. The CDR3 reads CASIFSQDNYGYTF. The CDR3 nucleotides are TGTGCCAGCATATTTTCACAGGATAACTATGGCTACACCTTC.

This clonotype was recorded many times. CDR3 sequence reads: CASSYLRGTEAFF. CDR3 DNA: TGTGCCAGCAGTTACTTGAGGGGTACTGAAGCTTTCTTT. The chain recombines TRBV6-5 with TRBJ1-1, with D possibly matching TRBD1 (5 bases). Trimming shortened V by 1 base and J by 5 bases, and 8 bases separated the two germline ends. CDR1 and CDR2 (germline): MNHEY, SVGAGI. CDR3 length: 13 amino acids.

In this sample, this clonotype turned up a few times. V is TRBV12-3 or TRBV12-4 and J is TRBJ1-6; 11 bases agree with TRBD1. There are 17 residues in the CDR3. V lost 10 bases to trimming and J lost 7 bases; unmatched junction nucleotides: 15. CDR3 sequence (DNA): TGTGCCACCGCCCGGACAGGGGGCTTGAGTGGGAATTCACCCCTCCACTTT. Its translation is CATARTGGLSGNSPLHF.

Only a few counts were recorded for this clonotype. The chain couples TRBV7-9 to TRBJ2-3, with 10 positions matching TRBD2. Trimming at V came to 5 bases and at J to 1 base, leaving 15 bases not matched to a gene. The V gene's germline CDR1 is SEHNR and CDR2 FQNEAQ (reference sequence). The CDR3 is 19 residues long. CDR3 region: CASSPPAGAGGPGTDTQYF. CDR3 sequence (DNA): TGTGCCAGCAGCCCCCCCGCAGGAGCGGGAGGGCCAGGCACAGATACGCAGTATTTT.

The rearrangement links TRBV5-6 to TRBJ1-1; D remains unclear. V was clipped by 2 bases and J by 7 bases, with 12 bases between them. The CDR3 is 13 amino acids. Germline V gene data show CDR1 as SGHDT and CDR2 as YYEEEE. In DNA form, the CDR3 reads TGTGCCAGCAGCTTAGAGCCAGGAAGTGAAGCTTTCTTT. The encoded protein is CASSLEPGSEAFF. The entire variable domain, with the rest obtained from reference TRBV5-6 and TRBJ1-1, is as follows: DAGVTQSPTHLIKTRGQQVTLRCSPKSGHDTVSWYQQALGQGPQFIFQYYEEEERQRGNFPDRFSGHQFPNYSSELNVNALLLGDSALYLCASSLEPGSEAFFGQGTRLTVV.

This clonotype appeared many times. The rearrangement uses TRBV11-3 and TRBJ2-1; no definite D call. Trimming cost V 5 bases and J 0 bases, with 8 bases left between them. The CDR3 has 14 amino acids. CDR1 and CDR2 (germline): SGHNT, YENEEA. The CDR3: CASSPTVSYNEQFF. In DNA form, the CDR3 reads TGTGCCAGCAGCCCCACAGTCTCCTACAATGAGCAGTTCTTC.

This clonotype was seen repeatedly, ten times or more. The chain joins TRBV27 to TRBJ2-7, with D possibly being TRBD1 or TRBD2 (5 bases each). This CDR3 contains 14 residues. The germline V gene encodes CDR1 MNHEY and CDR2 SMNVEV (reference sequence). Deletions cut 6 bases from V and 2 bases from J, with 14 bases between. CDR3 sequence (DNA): TGTGCCAGCAGCCTATCCGGGGCCCCCTACGAGCAGTACTTC. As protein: CASSLSGAPYEQYF.

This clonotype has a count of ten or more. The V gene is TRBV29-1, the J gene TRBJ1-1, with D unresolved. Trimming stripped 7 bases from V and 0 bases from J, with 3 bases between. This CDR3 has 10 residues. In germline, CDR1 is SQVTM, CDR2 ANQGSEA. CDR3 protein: CSGLNTEAFF. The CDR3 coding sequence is TGCAGCGGCCTGAACACTGAAGCTTTCTTT.

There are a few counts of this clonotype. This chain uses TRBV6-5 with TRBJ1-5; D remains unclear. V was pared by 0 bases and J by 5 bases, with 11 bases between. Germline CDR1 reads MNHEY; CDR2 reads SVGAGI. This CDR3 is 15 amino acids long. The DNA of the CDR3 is TGTGCCAGCAGTTACTCGCTAACAGCAGATCAGCCCCAGCATTTT. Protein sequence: CASSYSLTADQPQHF.

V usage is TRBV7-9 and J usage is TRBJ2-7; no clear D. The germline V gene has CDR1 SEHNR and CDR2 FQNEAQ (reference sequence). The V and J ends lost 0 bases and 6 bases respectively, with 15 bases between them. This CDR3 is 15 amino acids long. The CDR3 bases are TGTGCCAGCAGCTTAGCTTTGGGCGCGGCGTCCGAGCAGTACTTC. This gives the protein CASSLALGAASEQYF.

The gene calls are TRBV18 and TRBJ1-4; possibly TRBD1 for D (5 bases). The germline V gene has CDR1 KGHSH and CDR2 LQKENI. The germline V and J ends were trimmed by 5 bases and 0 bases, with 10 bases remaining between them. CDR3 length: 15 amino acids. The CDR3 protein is CASSADTATNEKLFF. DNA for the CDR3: TGTGCCAGCTCAGCGGACACCGCAACTAATGAAAAACTGTTTTTT.

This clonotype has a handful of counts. The CDR3 sequence: CASSPLTGGPYEQYF. The CDR3 coding sequence is TGCGCCAGCAGCCCTCTAACAGGGGGTCCTTACGAGCAGTACTTC. The chain is built from TRBV4-1 and TRBJ2-7; TRBD1 matches 8 bases. J gave up 4 bases and V 4 bases, and 9 bases lay outside the gene matches. The CDR3 loop spans 15 amino acids. Per the germline V gene, CDR1 is MGHRA and CDR2 is YSYEKL.

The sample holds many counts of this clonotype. CDR3: CASSLSQATNEKLFF. The CDR3 coding sequence is TGTGCCAGCAGTCTAAGTCAGGCAACTAATGAAAAACTGTTTTTT. J is TRBJ1-4 and V is TRBV7-2; D is ambiguous. V was shortened by 6 bases and J by 0 bases, with 11 bases between the two germline ends. This CDR3 has 15 residues. Per germline, CDR1 SGHTA and CDR2 FQGNSA.

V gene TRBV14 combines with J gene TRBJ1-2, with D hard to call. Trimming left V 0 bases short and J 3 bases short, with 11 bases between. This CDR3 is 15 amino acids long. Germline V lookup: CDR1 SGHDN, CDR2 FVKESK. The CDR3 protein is CASSQDLGGHYGYTF. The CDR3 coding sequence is TGTGCCAGCAGCCAAGATCTAGGCGGCCACTATGGCTACACCTTC.

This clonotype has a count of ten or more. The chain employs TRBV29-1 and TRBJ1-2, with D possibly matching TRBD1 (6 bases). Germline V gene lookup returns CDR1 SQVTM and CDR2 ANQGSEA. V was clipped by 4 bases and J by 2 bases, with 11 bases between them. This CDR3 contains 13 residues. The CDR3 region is CSVGRGLNYGYTF. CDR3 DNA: TGCAGCGTTGGCAGGGGCCTAAACTATGGCTACACCTTC.

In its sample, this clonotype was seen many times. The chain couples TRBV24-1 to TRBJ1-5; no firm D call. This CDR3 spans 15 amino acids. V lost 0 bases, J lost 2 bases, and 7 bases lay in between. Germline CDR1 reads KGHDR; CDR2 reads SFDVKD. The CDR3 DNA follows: TGTGCCACCAGTGATTTGACAGAGGGCAATCAGCCCCAGCATTTT. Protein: CATSDLTEGNQPQHF.

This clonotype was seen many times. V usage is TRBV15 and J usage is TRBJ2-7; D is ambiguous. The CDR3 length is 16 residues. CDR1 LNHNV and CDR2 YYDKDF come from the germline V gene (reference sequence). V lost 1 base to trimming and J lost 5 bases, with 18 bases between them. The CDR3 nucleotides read TGTGCCACCAGCAGAGTTATTCTGGACGGTACGCACGAGCAGTACTTC. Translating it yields CATSRVILDGTHEQYF.

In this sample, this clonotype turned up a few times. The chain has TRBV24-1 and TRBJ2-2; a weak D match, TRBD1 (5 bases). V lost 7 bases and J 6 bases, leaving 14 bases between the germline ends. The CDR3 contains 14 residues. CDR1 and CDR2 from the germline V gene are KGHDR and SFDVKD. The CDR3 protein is CATSANQGSGELFF. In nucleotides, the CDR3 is TGTGCCACCAGCGCCAACCAGGGTTCCGGGGAGCTGTTTTTT.

The CDR3 protein is CASRTPYGRDHQETQYF. CDR3 DNA: TGTGCCAGCAGGACTCCCTATGGCCGGGACCACCAAGAGACCCAGTACTTC. The chain employs TRBV2 and TRBJ2-5, with D perhaps being TRBD1 or TRBD2 (5 bases each). The V gene lost 6 bases and the J gene lost 0 bases, with 20 bases spanning the gap. Germline V gene sequence: CDR1 SNHLY, CDR2 FYNNEI. The CDR3 has 17 amino acids. Combining the CDR3 with reference TRBV2 and TRBJ2-5 gives the whole variable domain EPEVTQTPSHQVTQMGQEVILRCVPISNHLYFYWYRQILGQKVEFLVSFYNNEISEKSEIFDDQFSVERPDGSNFTLKIRSTKLEDSAMYFCASRTPYGRDHQETQYFGPGTRLLVL.

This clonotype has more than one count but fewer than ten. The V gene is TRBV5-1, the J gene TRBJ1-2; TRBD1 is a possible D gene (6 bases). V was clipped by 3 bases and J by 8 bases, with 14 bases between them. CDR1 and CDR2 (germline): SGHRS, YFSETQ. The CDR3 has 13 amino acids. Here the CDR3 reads CASSSQYREGYTF. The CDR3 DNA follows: TGCGCCAGCAGCTCTCAATACAGGGAAGGCTACACCTTC.

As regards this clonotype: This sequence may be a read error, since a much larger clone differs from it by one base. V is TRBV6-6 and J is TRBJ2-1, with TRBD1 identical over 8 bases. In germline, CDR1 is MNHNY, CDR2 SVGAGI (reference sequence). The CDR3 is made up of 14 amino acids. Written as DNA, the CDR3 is TGTGCCAGAAGTTACAGGGGGGCCTCGAATGAGCAGTTCTTC. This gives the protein CARSYRGASNEQFF.

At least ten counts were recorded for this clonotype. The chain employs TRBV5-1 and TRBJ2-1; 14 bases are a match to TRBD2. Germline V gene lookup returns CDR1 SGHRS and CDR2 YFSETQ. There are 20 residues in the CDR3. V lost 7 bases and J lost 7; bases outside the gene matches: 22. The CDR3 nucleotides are TGCGCCAGCCGAACCCCGGGACTAGCGGGAGCGGGACTGAGGTTGAATGAGCAGTTCTTC. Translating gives CASRTPGLAGAGLRLNEQFF.

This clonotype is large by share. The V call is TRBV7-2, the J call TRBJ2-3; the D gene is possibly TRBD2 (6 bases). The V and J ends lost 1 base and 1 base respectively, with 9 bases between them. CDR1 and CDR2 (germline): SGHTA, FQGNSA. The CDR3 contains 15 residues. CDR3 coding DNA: TGTGCCAGCAGCTTAGATTCGGGAGGCACAGATACGCAGTATTTT. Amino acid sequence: CASSLDSGGTDTQYF.

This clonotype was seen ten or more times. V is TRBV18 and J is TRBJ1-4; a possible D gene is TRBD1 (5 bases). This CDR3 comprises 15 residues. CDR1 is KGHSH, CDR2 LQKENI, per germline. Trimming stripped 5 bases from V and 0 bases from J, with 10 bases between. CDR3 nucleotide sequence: TGTGCCAGCTCATTCAGGGTTGCAACTAATGAAAAACTGTTTTTT. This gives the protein CASSFRVATNEKLFF.

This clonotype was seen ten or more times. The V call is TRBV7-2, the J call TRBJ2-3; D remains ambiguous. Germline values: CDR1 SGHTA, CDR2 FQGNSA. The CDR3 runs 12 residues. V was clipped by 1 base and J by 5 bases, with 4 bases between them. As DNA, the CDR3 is TGTGCCAGCAGCTTAGTGGTAGATACGCAGTATTTT. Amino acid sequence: CASSLVVDTQYF.

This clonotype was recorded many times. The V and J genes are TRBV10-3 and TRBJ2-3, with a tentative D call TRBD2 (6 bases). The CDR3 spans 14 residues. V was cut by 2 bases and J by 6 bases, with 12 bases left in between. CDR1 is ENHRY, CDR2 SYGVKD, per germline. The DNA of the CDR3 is TGTGCCATCAGTGAGACGGGAGCTTCGGATACGCAGTATTTT. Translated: CAISETGASDTQYF.